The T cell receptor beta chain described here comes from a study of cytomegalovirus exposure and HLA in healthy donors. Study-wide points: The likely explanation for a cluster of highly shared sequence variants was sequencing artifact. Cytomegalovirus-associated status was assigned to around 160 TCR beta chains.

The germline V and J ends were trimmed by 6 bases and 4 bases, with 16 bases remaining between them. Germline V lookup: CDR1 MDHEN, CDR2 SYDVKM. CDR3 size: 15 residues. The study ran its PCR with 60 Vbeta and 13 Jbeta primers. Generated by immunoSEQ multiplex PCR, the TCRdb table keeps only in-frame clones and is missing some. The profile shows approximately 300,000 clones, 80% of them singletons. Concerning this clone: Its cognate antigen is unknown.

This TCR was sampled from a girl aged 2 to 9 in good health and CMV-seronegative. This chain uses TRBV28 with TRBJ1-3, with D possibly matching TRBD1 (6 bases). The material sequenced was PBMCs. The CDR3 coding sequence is TGTGCCAGCAGCCTAGGGGGGGCCTTGGGAAACACCATATATTTT. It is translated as CASSLGGALGNTIYF.